This T cell receptor (beta chain) was sequenced in a study of blood T cell repertoires in COVID-19. Trimming took 0 bases from V and 5 from J, leaving 7 bases between them. Germline CDR1 reads SGHTA; CDR2 reads FQGNSA. The CDR3 spans 13 residues. Sequencing used immunoSEQ multiplex PCR; TCRdb keeps in-frame clones, though not all of them. Among around 150,000 clones, around 81% were seen once, and the ten largest hold 5% to 6%. This clone was seen a few times. The TCR originated in a man in his forties who had recovered from COVID-19. The chain employs TRBV7-2 and TRBJ2-5, with D perhaps TRBD1 (5 bases). Source material: PBMCs or T cells enriched from blood (not recorded which). The DNA for the CDR3 is TGTGCCAGCAGCTTAGCAAGGGGTGAGACCCAGTACTTC. Its translation: CASSLARGETQYF. Using reference TRBV7-2 and TRBJ2-5 for the parts outside the CDR3, the full variable domain is GAGVSQSPSNKVTEKGKDVELRCDPISGHTALYWYRQSLGQGLEFLIYFQGNSAPDKSGLPSDRFSAERTGGSVSTLTIQRTQQEDSAVYLCASSLARGETQYFGPGTRLLVL.